The 31 T cell receptor beta chains presented below share a single source sample, sequenced in a study of neurological immune-mediated disorders. Regarding time point: technical triplicate 3. From the 5' RACE reads, TCRdb called clonotypes with MiXCR, one entry per CDR3 protein. The sample yields some 30,000 distinct CDR3 sequences, about a sixth seen once. Sequences were obtained from CD4+ T cells from blood. The receptors derive from a female donor with HTLV-1-associated myelopathy (HAM/TSP).

For this clonotype: At one of its ends the junction is not consistent with the germline gene, which may arise from a read error. The chain employs TRBV20-1 and TRBJ2-3; 15 bases are shared with TRBD2. This CDR3 region has 15 residues. The germline gives CDR1 DFQATT, CDR2 SNEGSKA (reference sequence). CDR3 protein: CSSRTSGGASDTQYF. The CDR3 DNA follows: TGCAGTTCTAGGACTAGCGGGGGGGCTTCAGATACGCAGTATTTT.

This clonotype has a count of ten or more. The chain is built from TRBV12-2 and TRBJ1-5; the D segment call TRBD1 is taken from the table without a DNA check. TRBV12-2 counts as a pseudogene. This CDR3 is built from 15 residues. The CDR3 DNA follows: TGTGCAAGTCGCTTAGCCCAGGGGGCAAGGCAGCCCCAGCATTTT. Protein sequence: CASRLAQGARQPQHF.

The table lists this clonotype with many counts. This chain uses TRBV7-2 with TRBJ2-5; weak D call: TRBD1 (6 bases). In germline, CDR1 is SGHTA, CDR2 FQGNSA. This CDR3 spans 13 amino acids. Trimming stripped 5 bases from V and 3 bases from J, with 10 bases between. The CDR3 DNA reads TGTGCCAGCAGCCCATGGACAGAAGAGACCCAGTACTTC. Protein: CASSPWTEETQYF.

This clonotype was seen ten or more times. A junction end diverges from the germline sequence, so it may reflect a read error. The gene calls are TRBV7-8 and TRBJ2-4; 11 bases agree with TRBD2. Germline V gene sequence: CDR1 SGHVS, CDR2 FQNEAQ. The CDR3 contains 17 residues. CDR3 loop: CASSLAGGLLAKNIQYF. The CDR3 bases are TGTGCCAGCAGCCTAGCGGGAGGCCTTCTAGCCAAAAACATTCAGTACTTC.

This clonotype was observed many times. This chain joins TRBV19 and TRBJ2-2, with unresolved D. V shed 4 bases and J shed 8 bases, with 14 bases lying between them. Germline CDR1 LNHDA, CDR2 SQIVND (reference sequence). The CDR3 is made up of 14 amino acids. The CDR3 loop is CASSTRSDVGELFF. The CDR3 DNA reads as TGTGCCAGTAGTACCCGATCAGACGTTGGGGAGCTGTTTTTT.

Many counts were recorded for this clonotype. The V and J genes are TRBV5-4 and TRBJ1-6, with D possibly TRBD1 on 6 matching bases. The CDR3 totals 14 residues. CDR1 and CDR2 (germline): SGHNT, YYREEE (reference sequence). V was shortened by 2 bases and J by 9 bases, with 12 bases between the two germline ends. CDR3 nucleotide sequence: TGTGCCAGCAGCTTCCAGGGGTCGGGTTCACCCCTCCACTTT. Its protein product is CASSFQGSGSPLHF.

This clonotype was picked up many times. This chain connects TRBV3-1 to TRBJ2-1; 8 nucleotides match TRBD2. V was clipped by 5 bases and J by 0 bases; unmatched bases: 9. This CDR3 spans 17 amino acids. Germline CDR1 and CDR2: LGHDT and YNNKEL (reference sequence). The CDR3 spells CASSEIKGLGSYNEQFF. In nucleotides, the CDR3 is TGTGCCAGCAGCGAGATTAAGGGACTAGGCTCCTACAATGAGCAGTTCTTC.

This clonotype was detected ten times or more. The chain links TRBV12-3 or TRBV12-4 to TRBJ1-4, with a possible D match to TRBD1 (5 bases). CDR3 length equals 13 residues. V gave up 4 bases and J gave up 8 bases, with 11 bases separating them. The CDR3 sequence is CASSSQGGEKLFF. In DNA, the CDR3 is TGTGCCAGCAGTTCTCAGGGTGGGGAAAAACTGTTTTTT.

This clonotype is medium-sized. This CDR3 reads CSARDGGTVHTRTDTQYF. The DNA for the CDR3 is TGCAGTGCTAGAGATGGGGGGACAGTTCATACCCGCACAGATACGCAGTATTTT. The chain recombines TRBV20-1 with TRBJ2-3; D is possibly TRBD1 (7 bases). V was trimmed by 0 bases and J by 1 base, leaving 20 bases between them. The CDR3 length is 18 residues. Germline V gene sequence: CDR1 DFQATT, CDR2 SNEGSKA (reference sequence).

This clonotype was recorded at least ten times. The chain is built from TRBV7-3 and TRBJ1-1, with unresolved D. The CDR3 spans 13 residues. V was cut by 6 bases and J by 1 base, with 9 bases left in between. Germline lookup yields CDR1 SGHTA and CDR2 FQGTGA. CDR3 coding DNA: TGTGCCAGCAGTAACGGTCCGAACACTGAAGCTTTCTTT. Translating gives CASSNGPNTEAFF. Drawing the rest from reference TRBV7-3 and TRBJ1-1, the complete variable domain is GAGVSQTPSNKVTEKGKYVELRCDPISGHTALYWYRQSLGQGPEFLIYFQGTGAADDSGLPNDRFFAVRPEGSVSTLKIQRTERGDSAVYLCASSNGPNTEAFFGQGTRLTVV.

In this sample, this clonotype turned up many times. This CDR3 reads CASSYDRTDTQYF. CDR3 in DNA: TGTGCCAGCAGTTATGACCGCACAGATACGCAGTATTTT. The rearrangement joins TRBV12-3 or TRBV12-4 to TRBJ2-3; D unresolved. The CDR3 is 13 amino acids. V was clipped by 4 bases and J by 1 base, with 6 bases between them.

This clonotype has a count of ten or more. The gene calls are TRBV20-1 and TRBJ1-3, with D unresolved. In germline, CDR1 is DFQATT, CDR2 SNEGSKA (reference sequence). The V end was cut by 3 bases, the J end by 0 bases, with 18 bases between. The CDR3 consists of 17 residues. CDR3: CSARKPDGYNSGNTIYF. For the CDR3, the DNA is TGCAGTGCTAGGAAACCGGACGGTTATAACTCTGGAAACACCATATATTTT.

This clonotype was seen ten or more times. CDR3 in DNA: TGTGCCAGCAGCCCCTTCCAGGGGGGGGGAACAGATACGCAGTATTTT. It translates to CASSPFQGGGTDTQYF. V usage is TRBV7-6 and J usage is TRBJ2-3; D may be TRBD1 or TRBD2 (7 bases each). Per the germline V gene, CDR1 is SGHVS and CDR2 is FNYEAQ. The CDR3 is 16 residues long. Trimming took off 5 bases at V and 3 bases at J, with 18 bases between the two ends.

In its sample, this clonotype was seen many times. The germline gene is not matched at one end of the junction; a read error may be the cause. V gene TRBV12-3 or TRBV12-4 combines with J gene TRBJ2-3; 10 bases fit TRBD2. CDR3 size: 16 residues. In DNA form, the CDR3 reads TGTGCCAGCAGTATAGCTAGCGGGAGTCTGACAGATACGCAGTATTTT. Translating gives CASSIASGSLTDTQYF.

The chain is built from TRBV29-1 and TRBJ2-1, with TRBD2 matching 7 bases. Germline V gene sequence: CDR1 SQVTM, CDR2 ANQGSEA. V shed 6 bases, J shed 8 bases, and the junction held 13 bases outside the gene matches. CDR3 length: 14 amino acids. The DNA of the CDR3 is TGCAGCGTCGCCTCGGGACTATGGGGCGATGAGCAGTTCTTC. The encoded protein is CSVASGLWGDEQFF.

This clonotype came up many times. The chain uses TRBV4-2 and TRBJ2-7; the D gene is possibly TRBD2 (6 bases). V was shortened by 0 bases and J by 6 bases, with 6 bases between the two germline ends. The CDR3 has 12 residues. Germline V gene sequence: CDR1 LGHNA, CDR2 YNFKEQ. The CDR3 spells CASSQDGGEQYF. CDR3 DNA sequence: TGTGCCAGCAGCCAAGACGGGGGCGAGCAGTACTTC.

This clonotype was recorded many times. The chain uses TRBV20-1 and TRBJ2-3, with D tentatively TRBD2 (6 bases). V was pared by 7 bases and J by 0 bases, with 11 bases between. This CDR3 comprises 13 residues. The germline V gene has CDR1 DFQATT and CDR2 SNEGSKA (reference sequence). Here the CDR3 reads CSGRETSTDTQYF. The CDR3 region has the DNA TGCAGTGGACGGGAGACTAGCACAGATACGCAGTATTTT.

This clonotype was recorded many times. In DNA, the CDR3 is TGTGCCAGCAGCTTATTAGCGGGAGCGTTGGGTGAGCAGTTCTTC. It translates to CASSLLAGALGEQFF. This sequence joins TRBV7-2 and TRBJ2-1, with 9 bases aligning to TRBD2. CDR1 is SGHTA, CDR2 FQGNSA, per germline. V lost 2 bases, J lost 9 bases, and 8 bases stayed unmatched. The CDR3 sequence is 15 residues long. Complete variable domain (other parts from reference TRBV7-2 and TRBJ2-1): GAGVSQSPSNKVTEKGKDVELRCDPISGHTALYWYRQSLGQGLEFLIYFQGNSAPDKSGLPSDRFSAERTGGSVSTLTIQRTQQEDSAVYLCASSLLAGALGEQFFGPGTRLTVL.

This clonotype was picked up many times. This rearrangement joins TRBV5-1 to TRBJ2-4, with D perhaps matching TRBD1 (8 bases). The V end was cut by 4 bases, the J end by 8 bases, with 13 bases between. The CDR3 is 13 amino acids. Per the germline V gene, CDR1 is SGHRS and CDR2 is YFSETQ. The CDR3 bases are TGCGCCAGCAGCCCACAGGGGGGGGACATTCAGTACTTC. As protein: CASSPQGGDIQYF.

This clonotype was observed many times. This chain uses TRBV20-1 with TRBJ2-1; D is possibly TRBD1 (5 bases). CDR3 length equals 13 residues. Trimming stripped 0 bases from V and 10 bases from J, with 13 bases between. Germline V lookup: CDR1 DFQATT, CDR2 SNEGSKA (reference sequence). CDR3 in DNA: TGCAGTGCTAGAGATCGTAAGGGGTGGGAGCAGTTCTTC. Its protein is CSARDRKGWEQFF.

This clonotype was detected many times. The V call is TRBV4-2, the J call TRBJ1-2; D is ambiguous. The germline V and J ends were trimmed by 5 bases and 2 bases, with 15 bases remaining between them. The germline V gene encodes CDR1 LGHNA and CDR2 YNFKEQ. This CDR3 is 15 amino acids long. The CDR3 sequence is CASSASEARNYGYTF. The CDR3 region has the DNA TGTGCCAGCAGCGCCTCAGAGGCCAGGAACTATGGCTACACCTTC.

For this clonotype: A junction boundary mismatches the germline segment, possibly from a read error. The V call is TRBV5-1, the J call TRBJ2-6; 7 nucleotides line up with TRBD1. The CDR3 has 18 residues. Germline values: CDR1 SGHRS, CDR2 YFSETQ. The CDR3 nucleotides are TGCGCCAGCAGCTTGGCCGGGACAGTGGAATCTGGGGCCAACGCCCTGACTTTC. The encoded protein is CASSLAGTVESGANALTF.

Ten or more counts support this clonotype. The chain combines TRBV20-1 with TRBJ2-3; 9 bases fit TRBD1. The ends lost 2 bases at V and 3 bases at J; junction bases unmatched: 12. CDR3 length: 17 amino acids. Germline lookup yields CDR1 DFQATT and CDR2 SNEGSKA (reference sequence). The CDR3 DNA follows: TGCAGTGCTAGAACCTACAGGGGGCGCGGTGAGACAGATACGCAGTATTTT. It codes for CSARTYRGRGETDTQYF.

At least ten counts were recorded for this clonotype. The chain recombines TRBV5-1 with TRBJ2-5; D not certain. CDR3 length equals 14 residues. Germline CDR1 SGHRS, CDR2 YFSETQ. The V gene lost 0 bases and the J gene lost 7 bases, with 13 bases spanning the gap. DNA for the CDR3: TGCGCCAGCAGCTTGGGAGGCGGCCGTGGGACCCAGTACTTC. Its translation: CASSLGGGRGTQYF.

This clonotype was seen at least ten times. The chain couples TRBV4-1 to TRBJ2-3; D may match TRBD1 or TRBD2 (6 bases each). CDR3 size: 17 residues. The V end lost 3 bases, the J end lost 1 base, and 17 bases lay between the germline ends. Germline loops: CDR1 MGHRA, CDR2 YSYEKL. CDR3 nucleotides: TGCGCCAGCAGCCATCAAAGGGGGGTAGGAGGCACAGATACGCAGTATTTT. This translates into CASSHQRGVGGTDTQYF.

This clonotype has at least ten counts. J is TRBJ1-1 and V is TRBV12-3 or TRBV12-4; D call uncertain. The germline V and J ends were trimmed by 1 base and 0 bases, with 15 bases remaining between them. The CDR3 sequence is 17 residues long. The CDR3 DNA reads TGTGCCAGCAGTTTAGGCCCCCCCTCAGGCATGAACACTGAAGCTTTCTTT. Protein sequence: CASSLGPPSGMNTEAFF.

A few counts support this clonotype. The chain has TRBV5-3 and TRBJ1-1; tentatively, D is TRBD1 (6 bases). TRBV5-3 is an ORF, and what it does is uncertain. The CDR3 consists of 17 residues. The V end lost 4 bases, the J end lost 4 bases, and 23 bases lay between the germline ends. The CDR3 protein is CARSPRGGPFPITEAFF. In nucleotides, the CDR3 is TGTGCCAGAAGCCCGCGTGGGGGGCCTTTCCCAATCACTGAAGCTTTCTTT.

This clonotype was counted ten times or more. V gene TRBV18 combines with J gene TRBJ2-7, with 7 bases fitting TRBD2. With V trimmed by 4 bases and J by 1 base, 7 bases remained unmatched. CDR1 is KGHSH and CDR2 is LQKENI in the germline V gene. This CDR3 has 15 amino acids. CDR3 sequence: CASSRRGEGSYEQYF. The CDR3 DNA follows: TGTGCCAGCTCACGGAGAGGGGAGGGATCCTACGAGCAGTACTTC.

This clonotype has ten or more counts. This chain's CDR3 is CSAGAAEQFF. The DNA for the CDR3 is TGCAGTGCAGGGGCAGCTGAGCAGTTCTTC. J is TRBJ2-1 and V is TRBV20-1; perhaps TRBD1 as D (5 bases). The V end lost 6 bases, the J end lost 9 bases, and 9 bases lay between the germline ends. The germline CDR1 and CDR2 sequences are DFQATT and SNEGSKA (reference sequence). The CDR3 length is 10 residues.

This clonotype occurred many times. The V and J genes are TRBV5-8 and TRBJ2-7, with D maybe TRBD1 (6 bases). V shed 1 base and J shed 3 bases, with 8 bases lying between them. This CDR3 contains 13 residues. In germline, CDR1 is SGHTS, CDR2 YDEGEE. The CDR3 spells CASSLLQGYEQYF. CDR3 DNA: TGTGCCAGCAGCTTGTTACAGGGCTACGAGCAGTACTTC.

To note about this clonotype: One junction end disagrees with the germline gene, perhaps due to a read error. The rearrangement uses TRBV4-3 and TRBJ2-2, with D possibly TRBD2 on 5 matching bases. Germline assignment: CDR1 LGHNA and CDR2 YSLEER. The CDR3 is 14 residues long. The CDR3 is CASSQEACAGELFF. The CDR3 DNA is TGCGCCAGCAGCCAAGAAGCGTGTGCCGGGGAGTTGTTTTTT.